The next 23 T cell receptor beta chains were all read from a single sample in a study of response to subunit inactivated influenza vaccine. One entry per CDR3 protein results from TCRdb running MiXCR on the RT-PCR reads. The profile shows 450,000 to 600,000 distinct CDR3 sequences, around 8% of them singletons. This material consisted of PBMCs from blood, taken roughly 24 months after vaccination. These receptors originate from a man aged 50-75 years who received an inactivated influenza vaccine.

The chain carries TRBV20-1 and TRBJ1-4; D perhaps matches TRBD1 (6 bases). Per the germline V gene, CDR1 is DFQATT and CDR2 is SNEGSKA (reference sequence). Trimming took off 2 bases at V and 7 bases at J, with 8 bases between the two ends. This CDR3 is 12 amino acids long. The CDR3: CSARPDSEKLFF. CDR3 bases: TGCAGTGCTAGACCGGACAGTGAAAAACTGTTTTTT.

V and J are TRBV3-1 and TRBJ2-3; possibly TRBD2 for D (6 bases). Germline lookup yields CDR1 LGHDT and CDR2 YNNKEL (reference sequence). V lost 1 base and J lost 4, with 12 bases in between. The CDR3 spans 15 residues. CDR3 nucleotide sequence: TGTGCCAGCAGCCAAGGTCCGACTAGTCCAGATACGCAGTATTTT. Its protein product is CASSQGPTSPDTQYF.

This clonotype occurred many times. The V and J genes are TRBV5-1 and TRBJ2-2, with a tentative D call TRBD1 (6 bases). Trimming stripped 2 bases from V and 1 base from J, with 9 bases between. The germline V gene encodes CDR1 SGHRS and CDR2 YFSETQ. There are 15 residues in the CDR3. The CDR3 nucleotides read TGCGCCAGCAGCTTACGGACAGTGAACACCGGGGAGCTGTTTTTT. Encoded protein: CASSLRTVNTGELFF.

This clonotype showed up just a few times. This chain uses TRBV5-1 with TRBJ2-3; tentatively, D is TRBD2 (6 bases). The CDR3 consists of 15 residues. V was shortened by 1 base and J by 6 bases, with 15 bases between the two germline ends. CDR1 and CDR2 from the germline V gene are SGHRS and YFSETQ. The CDR3 reads CASSLTSPGSDTQYF. CDR3 nucleotide sequence: TGCGCCAGCAGCTTGACTAGCCCTGGGTCGGATACGCAGTATTTT.

This clonotype was observed a handful of times. The genes are TRBV6-2 or TRBV6-3 and TRBJ2-2, with TRBD1 as a possible D gene (5 bases). The CDR3 is made up of 15 amino acids. With 2 bases removed from V and 3 bases from J, the gap between germline ends came to 10 bases. Germline CDR1 MNHEY, CDR2 SVGEGT. CDR3 in DNA: TGTGCCAGCAGTTACGGCTCAGGGTACACCGGGGAGCTGTTTTTT. This codes for CASSYGSGYTGELFF.

This clonotype was counted many times. The rearrangement links TRBV20-1 to TRBJ1-2; D is unresolved. Trimming removed 6 bases from V and 0 bases from J, with 14 bases in between. The V gene's germline CDR1 is DFQATT and CDR2 SNEGSKA (reference sequence). The CDR3 covers 14 residues. The CDR3 bases are TGCAGTGCCCATGCTGGAACCCCTAACTATGGCTACACCTTC. Translation gives CSAHAGTPNYGYTF.

This sequence joins TRBV20-1 and TRBJ2-2; D gene unclear. V was pared by 0 bases and J by 1 base, with 9 bases between. Germline CDR1 reads DFQATT; CDR2 reads SNEGSKA (reference sequence). This CDR3 spans 15 amino acids. This CDR3 reads CSARDPWRNTGELFF. The CDR3 DNA follows: TGCAGTGCTAGAGATCCCTGGCGGAACACCGGGGAGCTGTTTTTT.

This chain links TRBV7-2 with TRBJ2-1, with unresolved D. Germline assignment: CDR1 SGHTA and CDR2 FQGNSA. Trimming removed 3 bases from V and 1 base from J, with 7 bases in between. The CDR3 totals 14 residues. In DNA, the CDR3 is TGTGCCAGCAGCTTTAAGGGATCCTACAATGAGCAGTTCTTC. Amino acids: CASSFKGSYNEQFF. The full variable domain, with the rest looked up from reference TRBV7-2 and TRBJ2-1, is GAGVSQSPSNKVTEKGKDVELRCDPISGHTALYWYRQSLGQGLEFLIYFQGNSAPDKSGLPSDRFSAERTGGSVSTLTIQRTQQEDSAVYLCASSFKGSYNEQFFGPGTRLTVL.

The table lists this clonotype with a few counts. The chain employs TRBV6-1 and TRBJ2-3; TRBD2 aligns across 11 bases. The junction had 8 bases not matched to a gene; V was cut back by 4 bases and J by 5 bases. This CDR3 has 16 amino acids. Germline assignment: CDR1 MNHNS and CDR2 SASEGT. The CDR3, as DNA: TGTGCCAGCAGTGCTGTAGCGGGAGGGCCGGAAGATACGCAGTATTTT. It translates to CASSAVAGGPEDTQYF.

This clonotype was counted ten times or more. The chain uses TRBV25-1 and TRBJ2-7; D perhaps matches TRBD1 (6 bases). The CDR3 is made up of 13 amino acids. V lost 5 bases to trimming and J lost 2 bases, with 10 bases between them. Germline assignment: CDR1 MGHDK and CDR2 SYGVNS. DNA of the CDR3: TGTGCCAGCAGTCTATCAGGGGCCTACGAGCAGTACTTC. It specifies CASSLSGAYEQYF.

This clonotype appeared many times. The rearrangement joins TRBV5-1 to TRBJ2-7, with D possibly matching TRBD2 (6 bases). The V end was cut by 5 bases, the J end by 7 bases, with 13 bases between. Germline lookup yields CDR1 SGHRS and CDR2 YFSETQ. CDR3 size: 12 residues. The CDR3 spells CASSGDFLEQYF. The CDR3 DNA reads TGCGCCAGCAGTGGGGACTTTTTGGAGCAGTACTTC.

This clonotype was counted a few times. V is TRBV2 and J is TRBJ1-2; 7 positions match TRBD1. Germline V gene data show CDR1 as SNHLY and CDR2 as FYNNEI. The V segment lost 7 bases and the J segment 7 bases; nucleotides outside the gene matches: 12. The CDR3 loop spans 14 amino acids. CDR3 region: CASNRGDSAGGYTF. The CDR3 bases are TGTGCCAGCAACCGAGGGGACAGTGCTGGTGGCTACACCTTC.

The CDR3 sequence is CASSYRMASPLHF. The CDR3 DNA sequence: TGTGCCAGCAGTTATCGTATGGCGTCACCCCTCCACTTT. The chain combines TRBV12-3 or TRBV12-4 with TRBJ1-6; no definite D call. Trimming pared 4 bases from V and 10 bases from J, leaving 11 bases between. This CDR3 spans 13 amino acids.

This sequence joins TRBV7-9 and TRBJ2-1; D perhaps matches TRBD1 (5 bases). CDR1 is SEHNR, CDR2 FQNEAQ, per germline (reference sequence). This CDR3 region has 15 residues. Between the trimmed V and J ends, which lost 2 bases and 8 bases, there was a span of 16 bases. As DNA, the CDR3 is TGTGCCAGCAGCTTAATGGGGCAGTCTGGCGATGAGCAGTTCTTC. Translating gives CASSLMGQSGDEQFF. Full variable domain (rest looked up from reference TRBV7-9 and TRBJ2-1): DTGVSQNPRHKITKRGQNVTFRCDPISEHNRLYWYRQTLGQGPEFLTYFQNEAQLEKSRLLSDRFSAERPKGSFSTLEIQRTEQGDSAMYLCASSLMGQSGDEQFFGPGTRLTVL.

The table lists this clonotype with many counts. Written as DNA, the CDR3 is TGTGCCAGCAGCTTAGAGGGCAGGTGGGGCAGGTACCATGAGCAGTTCTTC. Its translation is CASSLEGRWGRYHEQFF. The V and J genes are TRBV7-9 and TRBJ2-1, with D possibly TRBD1 on 5 matching bases. CDR1 and CDR2 from the germline V gene are SEHNR and FQNEAQ (reference sequence). The CDR3 length is 17 residues. V lost 1 base, J lost 8 bases, and 21 bases lay in between.

This clonotype was detected many times. The V gene is TRBV10-3, the J gene TRBJ2-2; D unclear. The CDR3 runs to 13 residues. V was clipped by 8 bases and J by 7 bases, with 14 bases between them. Germline values: CDR1 ENHRY, CDR2 SYGVKD. Here the CDR3 reads CAIPGGRGGELFF. CDR3 sequence (DNA): TGTGCCATCCCGGGCGGTAGAGGCGGGGAGCTGTTTTTT.

This clonotype was counted a single time. The V call is TRBV20-1, the J call TRBJ2-5; TRBD1 agrees at 9 bases. The CDR3 spans 13 residues. Germline CDR1 reads DFQATT; CDR2 reads SNEGSKA (reference sequence). V was clipped by 4 bases and J by 3 bases; unmatched bases: 3. The CDR3 bases are TGCAGTGCTACAACAGGGGGCGAAGAGACCCAGTACTTC. Its protein is CSATTGGEETQYF.

This clonotype has a count of ten or more. The gene calls are TRBV7-2 and TRBJ2-5, with D perhaps TRBD1 (6 bases). There are 13 residues in the CDR3. CDR1 is SGHTA and CDR2 is FQGNSA in the germline V gene. V lost 6 bases and J lost 2, with 10 bases in between. CDR3 residues: CASRYTGQETQYF. CDR3 nucleotides: TGTGCCAGCAGATACACAGGGCAAGAGACCCAGTACTTC. Full variable domain (missing parts from reference TRBV7-2 and TRBJ2-5): GAGVSQSPSNKVTEKGKDVELRCDPISGHTALYWYRQSLGQGLEFLIYFQGNSAPDKSGLPSDRFSAERTGGSVSTLTIQRTQQEDSAVYLCASRYTGQETQYFGPGTRLLVL.

This chain connects TRBV28 to TRBJ2-4; weak D call: TRBD1 (6 bases). Trimming cost V 6 bases and J 4 bases, with 19 bases left between them. The germline CDR1 and CDR2 sequences are MDHEN and SYDVKM. The CDR3 spans 16 residues. CDR3 nucleotides: TGTGCCAGCAGCCGGCCTGGGACACAACTTAAAAACATTCAGTACTTC. Translation: CASSRPGTQLKNIQYF.

As concerns this clonotype: The junction differs from germline at one of its ends, possibly a read error. This chain uses TRBV24-1 with TRBJ2-5, with 16 bases fitting TRBD2. CDR3 length: 18 residues. The germline CDR1 and CDR2 sequences are KGHDR and SFDVKD. DNA of the CDR3: TGTGCCACCTGTGATATAGGGACTAGCGGGAGGGCTGTCGAGACCCAGTACTTC. Its translation is CATCDIGTSGRAVETQYF.

Many counts were recorded for this clonotype. The chain carries TRBV18 and TRBJ2-7; D is possibly TRBD1 (6 bases). In germline, CDR1 is KGHSH, CDR2 LQKENI. The CDR3 spans 15 residues. V lost 8 bases to trimming and J lost 1 base, with 18 bases between them. CDR3 sequence: CASSPQGGSSYEQYF. In nucleotides, the CDR3 is TGTGCCAGCAGCCCACAGGGCGGTTCGTCCTACGAGCAGTACTTC.

This clonotype was seen only a few times. This rearrangement joins TRBV29-1 to TRBJ2-2; D is perhaps TRBD2 (7 bases). This CDR3 contains 16 residues. The germline V and J ends were trimmed by 1 base and 3 bases, with 15 bases remaining between them. Germline lookup yields CDR1 SQVTM and CDR2 ANQGSEA. CDR3 sequence (DNA): TGCAGCGTTGAAGCGGGGGGCCGAGGTGACACCGGGGAGCTGTTTTTT. Protein: CSVEAGGRGDTGELFF.

Notes on this clonotype: A read error may account for a junction end that differs from germline. This rearrangement joins TRBV5-6 to TRBJ2-1; TRBD2 matches at 7 bases. Germline V gene data show CDR1 as SGHDT and CDR2 as YYEEEE. This CDR3 is 12 amino acids long. CDR3 nucleotide sequence: TGTGCCAGTAGCTTGCGGGGGTTTGAGCAGTTCTTC. Translation gives CASSLRGFEQFF. Full variable domain (rest looked up from reference TRBV5-6 and TRBJ2-1): DAGVTQSPTHLIKTRGQQVTLRCSPKSGHDTVSWYQQALGQGPQFIFQYYEEEERQRGNFPDRFSGHQFPNYSSELNVNALLLGDSALYLCASSLRGFEQFFGPGTRLTVL.